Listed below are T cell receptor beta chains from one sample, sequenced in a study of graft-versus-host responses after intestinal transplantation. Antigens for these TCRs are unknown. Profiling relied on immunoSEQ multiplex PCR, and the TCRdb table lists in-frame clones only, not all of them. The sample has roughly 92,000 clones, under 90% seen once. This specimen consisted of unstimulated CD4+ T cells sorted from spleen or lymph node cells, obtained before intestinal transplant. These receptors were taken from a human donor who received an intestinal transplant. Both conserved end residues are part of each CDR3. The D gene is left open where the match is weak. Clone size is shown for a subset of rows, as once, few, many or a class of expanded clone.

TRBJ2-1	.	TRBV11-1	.	TGTGCCAGCAGCCCAGACAGGAACAATGAGCAGTTCTTC	CASSPDRNNEQFF
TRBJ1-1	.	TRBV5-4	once	TGTGCCAGTAAGCCAGGGCCCTCCTTTTCGAACACTGAAGCTTTCTTT	CASKPGPSFSNTEAFF
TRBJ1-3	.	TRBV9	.	TGTGCCAGCAGCGTAGCAACAGACTCTGGAAACACCATATATTTT	CASSVATDSGNTIYF
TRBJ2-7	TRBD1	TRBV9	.	TGTGCCAGCAGCGTCTCCAGGGGGTTGGCCTACGAGCAGTACTTC	CASSVSRGLAYEQYF
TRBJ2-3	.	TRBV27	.	TGTGCCAGCAGTACGAGGGTTGTCGCAGATACGCAGTATTTT	CASSTRVVADTQYF
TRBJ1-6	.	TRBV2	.	TGTGCCAGCGGGAGGGTGGTGGCACCCCTCCACTTT	CASGRVVAPLHF
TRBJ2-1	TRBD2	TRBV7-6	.	TGTGCCAGCAGCCGTCCGGGACTAGCGGGCAATGAGCAGTTCTTC	CASSRPGLAGNEQFF
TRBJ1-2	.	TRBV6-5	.	TGTGCCAGCAGTTTTAACGACAGGCGCCCTTATGGCTACACCTTC	CASSFNDRRPYGYTF
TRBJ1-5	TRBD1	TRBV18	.	TGTGCCAGCTCACCCTCCCTTACAGGGGTCAGCAATCAGCCCCAGCATTTT	CASSPSLTGVSNQPQHF
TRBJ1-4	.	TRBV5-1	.	TGCGCCAGCAGCTTGGGAGCATCTAATGAAAAACTGTTTTTT	CASSLGASNEKLFF
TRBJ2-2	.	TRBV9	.	TGTGCCAGCAGCGTAGCCAGGGGATGGGAGACCGGGGAGCTGTTTTTT	CASSVARGWETGELFF
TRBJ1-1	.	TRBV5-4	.	TGTGCCAGCCGCCAGTACCCCATGAACACTGAAGCTTTCTTT	CASRQYPMNTEAFF
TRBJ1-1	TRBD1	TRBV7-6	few	TGTGCCAGCAGCCCCAGGGGGGCCAACACTGAAGCTTTCTTT	CASSPRGANTEAFF
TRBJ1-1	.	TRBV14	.	TGTGCCAGCAGCACAGGGACGGGACTAGAAGCTTTCTTT	CASSTGTGLEAFF
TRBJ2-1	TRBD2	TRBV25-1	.	TGTGCCAGCAGTGGGGGACTAGGGGTCTACAATGAGCAGTTCTTC	CASSGGLGVYNEQFF
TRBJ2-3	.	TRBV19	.	TGTGCCCCCTCCCCCCCAGGGACAGATACGCAGTATTTT	CAPSPPGTDTQYF
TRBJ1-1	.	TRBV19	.	TGTGCCAGTAGTATAATTGAATCAGGGGCCGGCGAAGCTTTCTTT	CASSIIESGAGEAFF
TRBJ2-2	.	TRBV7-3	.	TGTGCCAGCAGCCCCCCCGGGGGTACCGGGGAGCTGTTTTTT	CASSPPGGTGELFF
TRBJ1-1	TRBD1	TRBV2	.	TGTGCCAGCAGTACAGGGGGCTTGGGCACTGAAGCTTTCTTT	CASSTGGLGTEAFF
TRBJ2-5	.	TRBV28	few	TGTGCCAGCAGTTTACTTCTGCGGGGTGGGGCGGAGACCCAGTACTTC	CASSLLLRGGAETQYF
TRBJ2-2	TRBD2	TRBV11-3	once	TGTGCCAGCAGCTTAGAGGGAGGGCGCACCGGGGAGCTGTTTTTT	CASSLEGGRTGELFF
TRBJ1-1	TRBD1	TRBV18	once	TGTGCCAGCTCACCTTTTACCCCCCACAGGGGCCGGTACACTGAAGCTTTCTTT	CASSPFTPHRGRYTEAFF
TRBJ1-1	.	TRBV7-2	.	TGTGCCAGCAGCTTATTCGGGGAGAACACTGAAGCTTTCTTT	CASSLFGENTEAFF
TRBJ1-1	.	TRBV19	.	TGTGCCAGTAGCCGGGCGGGGAACACTGAAGCTTTCTTT	CASSRAGNTEAFF
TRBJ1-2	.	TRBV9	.	TGTGCCAGCAGCACCCTCGGTGGGTGGACATCCAACTATGGCTACACCTTC	CASSTLGGWTSNYGYTF
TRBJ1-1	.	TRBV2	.	TGTGCCAGCAGTGAATATTGGGCTTTGAACACTGAAGCTTTCTTT	CASSEYWALNTEAFF
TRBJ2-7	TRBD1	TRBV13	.	TGTGCCAGCAGCCCAAGAACAGGGGCTCGGGCGCAGTACTTC	CASSPRTGARAQYF
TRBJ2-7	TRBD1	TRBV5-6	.	TGTGCCAGCAGCCCCCCTGGGACAGGGTGGGTGCACGAGCAGTACTTC	CASSPPGTGWVHEQYF
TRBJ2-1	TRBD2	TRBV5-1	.	TGCGCCAGCAGCTCCCCCTCTAGCGGGGATGAGCAGTTCTTC	CASSSPSSGDEQFF
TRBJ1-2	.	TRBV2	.	TGTGCCAGCAGCGAACAGGGTAACCATGGCTACACCTTC	CASSEQGNHGYTF
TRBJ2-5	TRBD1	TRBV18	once	TGTGCCAGCTCCCCCACAGGGGGCTGGAGTCAAGAGACCCAGTACTTC	CASSPTGGWSQETQYF
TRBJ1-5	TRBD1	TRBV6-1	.	TGTGCCAGCAGTGAGAAATCAGGACAGGGGATAAATCAGCCCCAGCATTTT	CASSEKSGQGINQPQHF
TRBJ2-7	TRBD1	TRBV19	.	TGTGCCAGTAGCCAAAGGACAGGGCCCCACGAGCAGTACTTC	CASSQRTGPHEQYF
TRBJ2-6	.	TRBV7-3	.	TGTGCCAGCAGCCCCTCGGGCTCTGGGGCCAACGTCCTGACTTTC	CASSPSGSGANVLTF
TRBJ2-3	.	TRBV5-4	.	TGTGCCAGCAGCTTGGACGTCTCCGCGGCAGATACGCAGTATTTT	CASSLDVSAADTQYF
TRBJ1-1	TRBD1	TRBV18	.	TGTGCCAGCTCACCAGCAGGGGGAAGTTGGAGGACTGAAGCTTTCTTT	CASSPAGGSWRTEAFF
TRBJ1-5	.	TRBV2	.	TGTGCCAGCTCGAGGGGGATTGAGCCCCAGCATTTT	CASSRGIEPQHF
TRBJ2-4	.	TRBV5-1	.	TGCGCCAGCAGCGGGGGGGGACAGGCTTCGGGGTCCCATTCCGTTCCTCAGTACTTC	CASSGGGQASGSHSVPQYF
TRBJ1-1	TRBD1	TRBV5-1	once	TGCGCCAGCAGCTTACTGACAGGGGGCGCGGACACTGAAGCTTTCTTT	CASSLLTGGADTEAFF
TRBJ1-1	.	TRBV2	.	TGTGCCAGCAGCCGGGAAGGAGAGAACACTGAAGCTTTCTTT	CASSREGENTEAFF
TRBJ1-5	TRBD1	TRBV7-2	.	TGTGCCAGCAGCGCGGACAGGGGGCTTAGCAATCAGCCCCAGCATTTT	CASSADRGLSNQPQHF
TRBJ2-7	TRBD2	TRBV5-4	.	TGTGCCAGCAGCTTGTCGGGGGGGAGGCCGAACTACGAGCAGTACTTC	CASSLSGGRPNYEQYF
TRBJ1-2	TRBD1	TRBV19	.	TGTGCCAGTAGTCTCCCATGGGGACAGGGAACTAACTATGGCTACACCTTC	CASSLPWGQGTNYGYTF
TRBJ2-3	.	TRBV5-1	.	TGCGCCAGCAGCTTGAAACCCGGACTTCCCACAGATACGCAGTATTTT	CASSLKPGLPTDTQYF
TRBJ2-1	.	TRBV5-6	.	TGTGCCAGCAGCCCTGAGATGCCACTCTACAATGAGCAGTTCTTC	CASSPEMPLYNEQFF
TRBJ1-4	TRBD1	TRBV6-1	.	TGTGCCAGCAGCGCTAGGGGGCCAGATGAAAAACTGTTTTTT	CASSARGPDEKLFF
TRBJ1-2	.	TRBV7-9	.	TGTGCCAGCAGCGCAGACAGGACCTACACCTTC	CASSADRTYTF
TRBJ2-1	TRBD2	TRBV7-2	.	TGTGCCAGCAGCTTGCGGCGGGGGGGCCACAATGAGCAGTTCTTC	CASSLRRGGHNEQFF
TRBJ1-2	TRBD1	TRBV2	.	TGTGCCAGCAGTGATTCTCCCAGGGGGGTGAAGGGCTACACCTTC	CASSDSPRGVKGYTF
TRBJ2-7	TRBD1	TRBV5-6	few	TGTGCCAGCAGCCACACGCCCCAGCCGACAGGGGGGGACTTC	CASSHTPQPTGGDF
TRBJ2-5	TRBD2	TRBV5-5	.	TGTGCCAGCAGCTTGGTTGTCCTAGCGGGGGGTACACAAGAGACCCAGTACTTC	CASSLVVLAGGTQETQYF
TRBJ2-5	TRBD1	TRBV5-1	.	TGCGCCAGCAGCTTAGGGGGCCTCCAAGAGACCCAGTACTTC	CASSLGGLQETQYF
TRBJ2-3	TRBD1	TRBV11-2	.	TGTGCCAGCAGCCCCGGACGCCAGGGGGTTATACGTACGCAGTATTTT	CASSPGRQGVIRTQYF
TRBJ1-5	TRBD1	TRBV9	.	TGTGCCAGCAGCGCTCGGGACAGGGTGGGCAATCAGCCCCAGCATTTT	CASSARDRVGNQPQHF
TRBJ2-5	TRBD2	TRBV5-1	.	TGCGCCAGCAGCCCCCTCGGACTAGCGGGGGGTTACCAAGAGACCCAGTACTTC	CASSPLGLAGGYQETQYF
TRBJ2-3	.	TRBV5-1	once	TGCGCCAGCAGCAAGGGGAGCACAGATACGCAGTATTTT	CASSKGSTDTQYF
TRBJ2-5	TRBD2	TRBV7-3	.	TGTGCCAGCAGCCCAGCGGGGGGTGCGGAGACCCAGTACTTC	CASSPAGGAETQYF
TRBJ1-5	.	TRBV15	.	TGTGCCACCAGCAGAGTGGGGGGGGAAACCAGCAATCAGCCCCAGCATTTT	CATSRVGGETSNQPQHF
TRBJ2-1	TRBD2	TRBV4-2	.	TGTGCCAGCAGCCGGCCTAGCGGGGGTTACAATGAGCAGTTCTTC	CASSRPSGGYNEQFF
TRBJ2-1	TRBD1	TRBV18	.	TGTGCCAGCTCACCACCGGGGCGGGACAGGGCCTCGGTTTTCTTC	CASSPPGRDRASVFF